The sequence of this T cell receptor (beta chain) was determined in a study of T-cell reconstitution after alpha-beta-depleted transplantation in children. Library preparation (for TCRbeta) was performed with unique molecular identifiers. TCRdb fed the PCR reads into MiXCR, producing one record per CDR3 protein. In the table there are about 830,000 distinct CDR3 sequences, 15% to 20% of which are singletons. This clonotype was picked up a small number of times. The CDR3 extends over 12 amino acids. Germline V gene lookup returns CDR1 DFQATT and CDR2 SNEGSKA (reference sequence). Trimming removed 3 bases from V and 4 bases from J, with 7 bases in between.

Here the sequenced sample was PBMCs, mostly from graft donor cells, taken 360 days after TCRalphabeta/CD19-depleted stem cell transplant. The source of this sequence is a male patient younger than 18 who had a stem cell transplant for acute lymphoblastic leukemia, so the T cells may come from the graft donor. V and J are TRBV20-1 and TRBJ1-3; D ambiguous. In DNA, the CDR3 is TGCAGTGCTAGTTCTGGGGGAAACACCATATATTTT. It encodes CSASSGGNTIYF.